Below, 29 T cell receptor beta chains from the same sample are listed, as sequenced in a study of shared clonotypes between healthy human individuals. Sequencing was performed with immunoSEQ multiplex PCR; in TCRdb, only in-frame clones are kept and a portion is missing. The sample has 550,000 to 700,000 clones, around three quarters seen once. Sequencing input: memory CD4+ T cells sorted from blood. The subset here: CD45RA-negative fraction. These receptors were taken from a woman younger than 45 in good health.

The V call is TRBV7-9, the J call TRBJ1-4; D remains unclear. The germline CDR1 and CDR2 sequences are SEHNR and FQNEAQ (reference sequence). The CDR3 is 14 amino acids. V lost 1 base and J 6 bases, leaving 9 bases between the germline ends. In nucleotides, the CDR3 is TGTGCCAGCAGCTTAGTCGGGAAAGATGAAAAACTGTTTTTT. Its translation: CASSLVGKDEKLFF.

The rearrangement uses TRBV19 and TRBJ1-1; D might be TRBD1 (5 bases). This CDR3 spans 12 amino acids. The germline V gene encodes CDR1 LNHDA and CDR2 SQIVND (reference sequence). V was pared by 3 bases and J by 7 bases, with 9 bases between. CDR3 protein: CASSISRVEAFF. The CDR3 nucleotides are TGTGCCAGTAGTATCAGCAGGGTTGAAGCTTTCTTT.

CDR3 sequence reads: CASSLGSTGKIQPQHF. The CDR3 DNA follows: TGTGCCAGCAGCTTAGGTTCCACAGGGAAAATTCAGCCCCAGCATTTT. The chain has TRBV7-2 and TRBJ1-5, with TRBD1 as a possible D gene (6 bases). With 1 base removed from V and 6 bases from J, the gap between germline ends came to 16 bases. The length of the CDR3 is 16 residues. CDR1 is SGHTA and CDR2 is FQGNSA in the germline V gene. The full variable domain, its missing parts supplied by reference TRBV7-2 and TRBJ1-5, is GAGVSQSPSNKVTEKGKDVELRCDPISGHTALYWYRQSLGQGLEFLIYFQGNSAPDKSGLPSDRFSAERTGGSVSTLTIQRTQQEDSAVYLCASSLGSTGKIQPQHFGDGTRLSIL.

This clone was seen a few times. The chain carries TRBV6-1 and TRBJ2-3; 11 bases are shared with TRBD1. The CDR3 is 14 residues long. The V gene end was trimmed by 9 bases and the J gene end by 5 bases; junction bases not matched to a gene: 7. Germline loops: CDR1 MNHNS, CDR2 SASEGT. The CDR3 protein is CASSGTGGVDTQYF. The CDR3 DNA is TGTGCCAGTTCCGGGACAGGGGGGGTAGATACGCAGTATTTT.

This clone has a handful of counts. The chain combines TRBV5-1 with TRBJ1-4; 9 bases are a match to TRBD1. V gave up 0 bases and J gave up 11 bases; unmatched junction bases: 8. Germline V lookup: CDR1 SGHRS, CDR2 YFSETQ. This CDR3 contains 15 residues. CDR3 loop: CASSLGDRDGTKLFF. The CDR3 DNA reads as TGCGCCAGCAGCTTGGGGGACAGGGATGGGACCAAACTGTTTTTT.

Here the CDR3 reads CASSPLASGTTDTQYF. The CDR3 coding sequence is TGTGCCAGCTCACCACTGGCTAGCGGGACCACAGATACGCAGTATTTT. The chain combines TRBV18 with TRBJ2-3; 9 nucleotides align to TRBD2. Germline V lookup: CDR1 KGHSH, CDR2 LQKENI. CDR3 length: 16 residues. J gave up 2 bases and V 1 base, and 4 bases lay outside the gene matches.

The genes are TRBV6-6 and TRBJ2-1; TRBD1 might be the D (5 bases). CDR3 size: 13 residues. V lost 7 bases and J lost 5, with 12 bases in between. Germline V gene sequence: CDR1 MNHNY, CDR2 SVGAGI (reference sequence). The chain's CDR3 is CASTRWGDNEQFF. The CDR3 DNA follows: TGTGCCAGCACCCGGTGGGGCGACAATGAGCAGTTCTTC.

The CDR3 region is CASSLAPGTDTQYF. The CDR3 bases are TGTGCCAGCAGCTTAGCCCCAGGGACAGATACGCAGTATTTT. The rearrangement uses TRBV7-8 and TRBJ2-3, with D perhaps matching TRBD1 (5 bases). The ends were cut back, 0 bases at V and 3 bases at J, with 7 bases in the middle. Germline V gene data show CDR1 as SGHVS and CDR2 as FQNEAQ. The CDR3 spans 14 residues.

The chain links TRBV11-2 to TRBJ2-3; D not resolved. Trimming stripped 2 bases from V and 3 bases from J, with 9 bases between. The V gene's germline CDR1 is SGHAT and CDR2 FQNNGV. The CDR3 length is 14 residues. CDR3 nucleotides: TGTGCCAGCAGCTTAATATTCGGGACAGATACGCAGTATTTT. Its translation: CASSLIFGTDTQYF.

The genes are TRBV15 and TRBJ2-5; TRBD1 is a possible D gene (6 bases). The DNA end is a closer match to TRBJ2-7, so the J assignment may be wrong. Per germline, CDR1 LNHNV and CDR2 YYDKDF (reference sequence). The CDR3 runs 12 residues. The CDR3 DNA follows: TGTGCCACCAGCCTAGGGGGCTACGAGCAGTACTTC. Encoded protein: CATSLGGYEQYF.

The V and J genes are TRBV2 and TRBJ1-1; D remains unclear. Trimming left V 11 bases short and J 0 bases short, with 16 bases between. The CDR3 totals 14 residues. Looked up from germline, CDR1 is SNHLY and CDR2 is FYNNEI. The CDR3 loop reads CAVARVEMNTEAFF. The CDR3 DNA sequence: TGTGCCGTCGCTCGGGTTGAAATGAACACTGAAGCTTTCTTT.

This sequence joins TRBV5-4 and TRBJ2-1; perhaps TRBD1 as D (5 bases). The germline gives CDR1 SGHNT, CDR2 YYREEE (reference sequence). The CDR3 is made up of 14 amino acids. Trimming stripped 5 bases from V and 5 bases from J, with 14 bases between. The CDR3 loop is CASSFGHINNEQFF. In DNA form, the CDR3 reads TGTGCCAGCAGTTTTGGACATATCAACAATGAGCAGTTCTTC.

This chain joins TRBV27 and TRBJ1-5; TRBD1 matches at 11 bases. The germline CDR1 and CDR2 sequences are MNHEY and SMNVEV (reference sequence). The CDR3 sequence is 18 residues long. The V gene end was trimmed by 6 bases and the J gene end by 1 base; junction bases not matched to a gene: 11. The CDR3 sequence: CASRRRTGGQGSNQPQHF. The CDR3 nucleotides read TGTGCCAGCAGGAGGAGGACAGGGGGCCAGGGGAGCAATCAGCCCCAGCATTTT.

V gene TRBV28 combines with J gene TRBJ2-2, with 7 bases identical to TRBD1. The V segment lost 10 bases and the J segment 7 bases; nucleotides outside the gene matches: 12. The CDR3 extends over 14 amino acids. Looked up from germline, CDR1 is MDHEN and CDR2 is SYDVKM. CDR3 protein: CATKSGGQGGELFF. The CDR3 DNA reads as TGTGCCACCAAATCAGGGGGTCAGGGCGGGGAGCTGTTTTTT.

This clone was observed a single time. This CDR3 is CASTLGLAGGAGELFF. CDR3 DNA: TGTGCCAGCACCCTCGGACTAGCGGGAGGTGCCGGGGAGCTGTTTTTT. J is TRBJ2-2 and V is TRBV27; TRBD2 agrees at 14 bases. Germline V gene sequence: CDR1 MNHEY, CDR2 SMNVEV (reference sequence). The V segment lost 7 bases and the J segment 6 bases; nucleotides outside the gene matches: 7. This CDR3 spans 16 amino acids.

The chain is built from TRBV28 and TRBJ2-3; TRBD2 aligns across 7 bases. The CDR3 sequence is 18 residues long. Germline V gene sequence: CDR1 MDHEN, CDR2 SYDVKM. The trim removed 4 bases at V and 2 bases at J, leaving 15 bases unmatched. Here the CDR3 reads CASSSVGSSGTFTDTQYF. DNA for the CDR3: TGTGCCAGCAGTTCTGTGGGTTCTAGCGGAACCTTCACAGATACGCAGTATTTT.

This clone was seen at least ten times. The V gene is TRBV9, the J gene TRBJ1-4, with TRBD1 matching 10 bases. The CDR3 spans 12 residues. Germline V gene lookup returns CDR1 SGDLS and CDR2 YYNGEE. V was clipped by 7 bases and J by 8 bases; unmatched bases: 2. The CDR3 nucleotides are TGTGCCAGCGGGGACAGGGGCGAAAAACTGTTTTTT. As protein: CASGDRGEKLFF.

This clone is a singleton in its sample. The gene calls are TRBV19 and TRBJ1-2, with 7 bases identical to TRBD1. V was clipped by 5 bases and J by 8 bases; unmatched bases: 14. The germline V gene has CDR1 LNHDA and CDR2 SQIVND (reference sequence). The CDR3 length is 15 residues. This chain's CDR3 is CASSVSGQPSLGYTF. For the CDR3, the DNA is TGTGCCAGTAGTGTCTCGGGACAGCCGTCCTTAGGCTACACCTTC.

The J gene is TRBJ2-7, the V gene TRBV28; D gene ambiguous. V was clipped by 3 bases and J by 3 bases, with 6 bases between them. The germline V gene encodes CDR1 MDHEN and CDR2 SYDVKM. The CDR3 contains 12 residues. This CDR3 reads CASSLTFYEQYF. The CDR3 nucleotides are TGTGCCAGCAGTTTGACCTTCTACGAGCAGTACTTC.

The chain has TRBV7-2 and TRBJ2-5; D may be TRBD1 (6 bases). Looked up from germline, CDR1 is SGHTA and CDR2 is FQGNSA. This CDR3 has 15 amino acids. V dropped 5 bases and J dropped 5 bases, with 18 bases sitting between them. The DNA for the CDR3 is TGTGCCAGCAGCCCCCTGCCAGGGGCCGAGGAGACCCAGTACTTC. Its translation: CASSPLPGAEETQYF.

This clone occurred a few times. This sequence joins TRBV20-1 and TRBJ1-2; D remains unclear. Per germline, CDR1 DFQATT and CDR2 SNEGSKA (reference sequence). V shed 5 bases and J shed 1 base, with 5 bases lying between them. CDR3 length: 11 amino acids. CDR3 coding DNA: TGCAGTGCTCATTATAACTATGGCTACACCTTC. Protein product: CSAHYNYGYTF.

Points on this clone: The sample carries other DNA sequences with the same CDR3. J is TRBJ2-5 and V is TRBV5-1; weak D call: TRBD2 (6 bases). The CDR3 length is 14 residues. Germline assignment: CDR1 SGHRS and CDR2 YFSETQ. The V end lost 4 bases, the J end lost 0 bases, and 10 bases lay between the germline ends. CDR3 in DNA: TGCGCCAGCAGCAGTAGCGGTGACCAAGAGACCCAGTACTTC. Amino acid sequence: CASSSSGDQETQYF.

DNA of the CDR3: TGTGCCAGCAGTTTGGGAGGGGGAATGCCCCAGCATTTT. Amino acids: CASSLGGGMPQHF. The chain combines TRBV28 with TRBJ1-5; TRBD1 might be the D (6 bases). V lost 3 bases and J lost 9, with 12 bases in between. The germline CDR1 and CDR2 sequences are MDHEN and SYDVKM. The CDR3 totals 13 residues.

The chain couples TRBV21-1 to TRBJ2-4. TRBV21-1 is a recognized pseudogene. This CDR3 is built from 17 residues. CDR3: CASSRPDLGRGVDIQYF. The DNA for the CDR3 is TGTGCCAGCAGCCGCCCGGACCTAGGGAGAGGGGTAGACATTCAGTACTTC.

The chain is built from TRBV7-7 and TRBJ1-1, with TRBD1 identical over 9 bases. There are 16 residues in the CDR3. V gave up 2 bases and J gave up 1 base; unmatched junction bases: 5. The germline V gene has CDR1 SSHAT and CDR2 FNYEAQ (reference sequence). This chain's CDR3 is CASSLYTGGANTEAFF. The CDR3 DNA is TGTGCCAGCAGCTTATATACAGGGGGCGCGAACACTGAAGCTTTCTTT. The full variable domain, with the rest looked up from reference TRBV7-7 and TRBJ1-1, is GAGVSQSPRYKVTKRGQDVTLRCDPISSHATLYWYQQALGQGPEFLTYFNYEAQPDKSGLPSDRFSAERPEGSISTLTIQRTEQRDSAMYRCASSLYTGGANTEAFFGQGTRLTVV.

V usage is TRBV2 and J usage is TRBJ2-7; D assignment may be TRBD1 or TRBD2 (6 bases each). The CDR3 contains 13 residues. With 4 bases removed from V and 3 bases from J, the gap between germline ends came to 10 bases. Germline V gives CDR1 SNHLY, CDR2 FYNNEI. For the CDR3, the DNA is TGTGCCAGCAGTGGGGGGCGGGGCTACGAGCAGTACTTC. Translating gives CASSGGRGYEQYF.

This clone was detected only a few times. Other DNA sequences from this sample encode an identical CDR3 as well. The chain couples TRBV10-2 to TRBJ1-2; 7 nucleotides align to TRBD1. Germline trimming cut 2 bases from V and 5 bases from J; bases unmatched to any gene: 2. Per the germline V gene, CDR1 is WSHSY and CDR2 is SAAADI. CDR3 length: 13 amino acids. For the CDR3, the DNA is TGCGCCAGCAGTGAGGGACAGGCTTATGGCTACACCTTC. Its translation: CASSEGQAYGYTF.

The rearrangement links TRBV18 to TRBJ1-1; tentatively, D is TRBD1 (5 bases). Germline V CDR1 and CDR2: KGHSH, LQKENI. The CDR3 consists of 13 residues. Between the trimmed V and J ends, which lost 4 bases and 4 bases, there was a span of 10 bases. The CDR3: CASSLGESTEAFF. The CDR3 DNA follows: TGTGCCAGCTCACTGGGGGAGAGCACTGAAGCTTTCTTT.

The CDR3 protein is CASSQDGSSGANVLTF. The CDR3 DNA sequence: TGTGCCAGCAGCCAAGATGGGAGCTCTGGGGCCAACGTCCTGACTTTC. The V and J genes are TRBV5-4 and TRBJ2-6, with D possibly being TRBD2 (5 bases). Germline V gives CDR1 SGHNT, CDR2 YYREEE (reference sequence). V was trimmed by 4 bases and J by 0 bases, leaving 11 bases between them. This CDR3 contains 16 residues.